This entry concerns a single T cell receptor (beta chain). Seattle's enrolled individuals joined amid active infection and were then monitored longitudinally. Clones were read by immunoSEQ multiplex PCR, and TCRdb kept only the in-frame ones, dropping some. The data contain hundreds of thousands of clones, approximately 89% of them singletons. The sample originates from a study of blood T cell repertoires in COVID-19. Study overall: Italy, Spain and the United States were the sources of the convalescent and acute COVID-19 samples.

V lost 6 bases, J lost 2 bases, and 19 bases lay in between. Germline CDR1 and CDR2: LNHDA and SQIVND (reference sequence). The CDR3 has 16 amino acids. V is TRBV19 and J is TRBJ1-2; a possible D gene is TRBD1 (5 bases). The receptor was derived from a man between 18 and 35 years old with COVID-19, enrolled during active disease. What was sequenced was peripheral blood. The CDR3 bases are TGTGCCAGTAGGTCCCCCCAGGGAGGTTGGAACTATGGCTACACCTTC. It is translated as CASRSPQGGWNYGYTF.